This T cell receptor beta chain was retrieved from a study of cytomegalovirus exposure and HLA in healthy donors. Broader study findings: Reports showed the classifier diagnosing cytomegalovirus status with high specificity and sensitivity. Rare TCR sequences predominated, though certain public TCRs were found in many donors.

TCRdb's copy holds only in-frame clones and misses some; the assay was immunoSEQ multiplex PCR. The table shows under 300,000 clones, with around 87% occurring only once. Worth noting for this clone: The antigen is not known.

Unmatched junction bases numbered 6, after V lost 4 bases and J lost 3 bases. Per germline, CDR1 PRHDT and CDR2 FYEKMQ (reference sequence). This CDR3 region has 15 residues. This TCR derives from a woman aged 18-29 years in good health and CMV-seronegative. The rearrangement joins TRBV13 to TRBJ2-3; 8 bases are shared with TRBD2. Sequencing was performed on PBMCs. The CDR3 DNA sequence: TGTGCCAGCAGCTCCCTGGGCGGGGGGACAGATACGCAGTATTTT. This translates into CASSSLGGGTDTQYF.